Shown below are 8 T cell receptor beta chains from a single sample sequenced in a study of regulatory T cells. Study results and caveats: In CD3G-deficient patients, conventional CD4+ T cells were enriched for hydrophobic CDR3 residues at positions 6 and 7.

The primer mix had 52 TRBV and 13 TRBJ primers. The method was immunoSEQ multiplex PCR; TCRdb's version includes in-frame clones alone and lacks a portion of them. The table records approximately 40,000 clones, 75% to 90% of them present only once. Their antigens are not known. Sequences were obtained from conventional CD4+ T cells sorted from blood. Receptor source: a person between 18 and 30 years old with CD3G deficiency.

The table lists this clone with a count of one. The chain carries TRBV7-9 and TRBJ2-3, with TRBD2 identical over 11 bases. The CDR3 is 16 residues long. V was clipped by 5 bases and J by 3 bases; unmatched bases: 7. CDR1 is SEHNR and CDR2 is FQNEAQ in the germline V gene (reference sequence). Here the CDR3 DNA reads TGTGCCAGCAGCGGACCTAGCGGGAGGTTAACAGATACGCAGTATTTT. This gives the protein CASSGPSGRLTDTQYF.

This chain connects TRBV6-1 to TRBJ2-7, with D possibly called TRBD1 or TRBD2 (6 bases each). The V and J ends lost 1 base and 6 bases respectively, with 19 bases between them. The CDR3 consists of 16 residues. Germline V gives CDR1 MNHNS, CDR2 SASEGT. The CDR3 loop is CASSEGLWGAGAEQYF. The CDR3 DNA follows: TGTGCCAGCAGTGAAGGGTTATGGGGGGCCGGGGCCGAGCAGTACTTC.

This clone was seen only a few times. The chain couples TRBV19 to TRBJ1-1, with D tentatively TRBD1 (6 bases). The V gene's germline CDR1 is LNHDA and CDR2 SQIVND (reference sequence). V lost 8 bases and J lost 1, with 8 bases in between. The CDR3 is 12 amino acids. In DNA, the CDR3 is TGTGCCAGTCGGGGGCGGAACACTGAAGCTTTCTTT. This encodes CASRGRNTEAFF.

This clone rates as large (0.1 to 1%). V gene TRBV6-1 combines with J gene TRBJ1-4; D perhaps matches TRBD1 (5 bases). The CDR3 length is 15 residues. V gave up 3 bases and J gave up 4 bases, with 12 bases separating them. Germline CDR1 and CDR2: MNHNS and SASEGT. In DNA form, the CDR3 reads TGTGCCAGCAGTGACAGGGCCCGCGGTAATGAAAAACTGTTTTTT. Translating it yields CASSDRARGNEKLFF.

J is TRBJ2-3 and V is TRBV5-1; maybe TRBD2 (6 bases). This CDR3 is 14 amino acids long. CDR1 and CDR2 from the germline V gene are SGHRS and YFSETQ. V dropped 4 bases and J dropped 4 bases, with 13 bases sitting between them. CDR3 coding DNA: TGCGCCAGCAGCCCGGACTATACGTCAGATACGCAGTATTTT. Translation: CASSPDYTSDTQYF.

The J gene is TRBJ2-1, the V gene TRBV5-1; D gene uncertain. Germline CDR1 and CDR2: SGHRS and YFSETQ. Trimming shortened V by 0 bases and J by 9 bases, and 10 bases separated the two germline ends. The CDR3 covers 13 residues. CDR3 sequence: CASSLDFSGEQFF. CDR3 DNA: TGCGCCAGCAGCTTGGATTTTTCCGGTGAGCAGTTCTTC.

The genes are TRBV7-8 and TRBJ2-2; 8 positions agree with TRBD1. Germline V gene lookup returns CDR1 SGHVS and CDR2 FQNEAQ. Trimming cost V 5 bases and J 6 bases; bases outside gene matches: 11. CDR3 length equals 16 residues. CDR3 region: CASSTTGTGGPGELFF. The CDR3 DNA reads TGTGCCAGCAGCACAACCGGGACAGGTGGTCCCGGGGAGCTGTTTTTT.

This clone occurred a few times. The CDR3: CSVGRASGINEQFF. CDR3 sequence (DNA): TGCAGCGTTGGTCGGGCTAGCGGGATTAATGAGCAGTTCTTC. This chain links TRBV29-1 with TRBJ2-1, with 9 positions matching TRBD2. The CDR3 runs 14 residues. Germline V gene sequence: CDR1 SQVTM, CDR2 ANQGSEA. Unmatched junction bases numbered 8, after V lost 4 bases and J lost 7 bases.